This entry lists 21 T cell receptor beta chains sequenced from one sample in a study of blood T cell repertoires in COVID-19. The assay was immunoSEQ multiplex PCR, and TCRdb's table has in-frame clones only and misses some. The sample includes 110,000 to 150,000 clones, 86% seen only once; the top ten take around 4.5%. Sequenced input: PBMCs or T cells enriched from blood (not recorded which). These receptors came from a middle-aged man who had recovered from COVID-19.

The rearrangement joins TRBV15 to TRBJ1-1, with 9 bases matching TRBD1. CDR1 and CDR2 (germline): LNHNV, YYDKDF (reference sequence). This CDR3 is 14 amino acids long. The junction had 5 bases not matched to a gene; V was cut back by 8 bases and J by 1 base. CDR3 loop: CATGYRGRNTEAFF. CDR3 coding DNA: TGTGCCACCGGATACAGGGGGCGGAACACTGAAGCTTTCTTT.

V usage is TRBV28 and J usage is TRBJ2-7; weak D call: TRBD2 (7 bases). This CDR3 is 13 amino acids long. Germline V gene lookup returns CDR1 MDHEN and CDR2 SYDVKM. The V end lost 2 bases, the J end lost 5 bases, and 10 bases lay between the germline ends. The chain's CDR3 is CASSLTGGHEQYV. The CDR3 nucleotides read TGTGCCAGCAGTTTAACGGGGGGCCACGAGCAGTACGTC.

J is TRBJ2-1 and V is TRBV19; 9 bases match TRBD2. J gave up 2 bases and V 3 bases, and 5 bases lay outside the gene matches. CDR3 length: 16 amino acids. Germline CDR1 LNHDA, CDR2 SQIVND (reference sequence). CDR3 residues: CASSIQTSGPYNEQFF. In nucleotides, the CDR3 is TGTGCCAGTAGTATCCAAACTAGCGGGCCCTACAATGAGCAGTTCTTC.

The gene calls are TRBV6-5 and TRBJ2-2, with D perhaps matching TRBD1 (6 bases). Deletions cut 6 bases from V and 9 bases from J, with 17 bases between. Germline CDR1 is MNHEY and CDR2 is SVGAGI. The CDR3 has 14 residues. CDR3 nucleotides: TGTGCCAGCAGCATGAAGAGGGGGAGCCGGGAGCTGTTTTTT. It encodes CASSMKRGSRELFF.

The gene calls are TRBV7-2 and TRBJ1-6; 7 nucleotides match TRBD1. Trimming removed 3 bases from V and 11 bases from J; junction bases left unmatched: 10. Germline V gene data show CDR1 as SGHTA and CDR2 as FQGNSA. This CDR3 region has 15 residues. Here the CDR3 reads CASSFSTGLLAPLHF. DNA for the CDR3: TGTGCCAGCAGCTTCTCGACAGGGCTGCTAGCACCCCTCCACTTT.

The V gene is TRBV6-2 or TRBV6-3, the J gene TRBJ1-1; 10 positions agree with TRBD1. J was trimmed by 7 bases and V by 4 bases; bases with no gene match: 6. The CDR3 is 14 residues long. Germline values: CDR1 MNHEY, CDR2 SVGEGT. Written as DNA, the CDR3 is TGTGCCAGCAGTTTTTGGGACAGGGGAGGTGAAGCTTTCTTT. Translation gives CASSFWDRGGEAFF.

About this clone: The sample has other DNA sequences that encode this CDR3 too. The rearrangement links TRBV7-2 to TRBJ2-5; maybe TRBD2 (5 bases). V lost 3 bases and J 2 bases, leaving 10 bases between the germline ends. Looked up from germline, CDR1 is SGHTA and CDR2 is FQGNSA. This CDR3 has 14 residues. CDR3 sequence reads: CASSLAGRQETQYF. CDR3 DNA: TGTGCCAGCAGCTTGGCGGGTAGACAAGAGACCCAGTACTTC.

The chain couples TRBV9 to TRBJ1-1; D is possibly TRBD1 (6 bases). CDR1 SGDLS and CDR2 YYNGEE come from the germline V gene. V lost 8 bases to trimming and J lost 1 base, with 27 bases between them. CDR3 length equals 18 residues. CDR3 amino acids: CARTTKTGKEETNTEAFF. The DNA for the CDR3 is TGTGCCAGAACGACTAAAACAGGGAAAGAGGAGACGAACACTGAAGCTTTCTTT.

The genes are TRBV21-1 and TRBJ2-3; TRBD1 is the table's D call, not checked against the DNA. TRBV21-1 is reported as a pseudogene. There are 17 residues in the CDR3. The CDR3 protein is CASTETYTGRRTDTQYF. The DNA for the CDR3 is TGTGCCAGCACCGAAACCTACACAGGGCGGCGTACGGATACGCAGTATTTT.

This chain links TRBV4-3 with TRBJ1-6; 8 bases line up with TRBD1. The junction had 5 bases not matched to a gene; V was cut back by 6 bases and J by 10 bases. Germline values: CDR1 LGHNA, CDR2 YSLEER. The CDR3 extends over 13 amino acids. The CDR3 DNA is TGCGCCAGCAGTCCAGGGGGCCGATCACCCCTCCACTTT. Translating gives CASSPGGRSPLHF.

The V gene is TRBV24-1, the J gene TRBJ2-2; TRBD1 agrees at 7 bases. CDR3 length: 16 residues. The germline gives CDR1 KGHDR, CDR2 SFDVKD. Trimming removed 7 bases from V and 1 base from J; junction bases left unmatched: 8. CDR3 amino acids: CATSALGQMNTGELFF. The DNA of the CDR3 is TGTGCCACCAGCGCTTTGGGACAGATGAACACCGGGGAGCTGTTTTTT.

This clone has a single count. The chain uses TRBV30 and TRBJ1-5; the D gene is possibly TRBD1 (6 bases). The germline V and J ends were trimmed by 1 base and 1 base, with 11 bases remaining between them. The germline gives CDR1 GTSNPN, CDR2 SVGIG (reference sequence). This CDR3 is 15 amino acids long. The CDR3 loop is CAWSEKTGSNQPQHF. DNA for the CDR3: TGTGCCTGGAGTGAGAAAACAGGGAGCAATCAGCCCCAGCATTTT.

The chain joins TRBV11-3 to TRBJ2-2, with 11 positions matching TRBD2. Germline CDR1 is SGHNT and CDR2 is YENEEA. CDR3 length: 15 residues. V shed 5 bases and J 6 bases; nucleotides not matched to a gene: 5. The DNA of the CDR3 is TGTGCCAGCAGCCCCACTAGCGGGAGCTCCGGGGAGCTGTTTTTT. It is translated as CASSPTSGSSGELFF.

The chain employs TRBV18 and TRBJ1-4; the D gene is possibly TRBD1 (6 bases). Germline values: CDR1 KGHSH, CDR2 LQKENI. This CDR3 spans 14 amino acids. Deletions cut 3 bases from V and 1 base from J, with 6 bases between. This CDR3 reads CASSPDRTNEKLFF. As DNA, the CDR3 is TGTGCCAGCTCACCGGACAGAACTAATGAAAAACTGTTTTTT.

The chain carries TRBV12-3 or TRBV12-4 and TRBJ1-5; D is unclear. Trimming took 4 bases from V and 5 from J, leaving 6 bases between them. The CDR3 is 12 amino acids. Written as DNA, the CDR3 is TGTGCCAGCAGTTCAGAACATCAGCCCCAGCATTTT. Its protein is CASSSEHQPQHF.

This clone was seen once. The chain uses TRBV7-9 and TRBJ2-1; D is undetermined. Germline CDR1 reads SEHNR; CDR2 reads FQNEAQ (reference sequence). CDR3 length: 12 amino acids. Trimming shortened V by 2 bases and J by 5 bases, and 4 bases separated the two germline ends. CDR3 amino acids: CASSLSNNEQFF. Written as DNA, the CDR3 is TGTGCCAGCAGCTTATCTAACAATGAGCAGTTCTTC.

V usage is TRBV6-5 and J usage is TRBJ1-2; 8 bases map to TRBD1. Per germline, CDR1 MNHEY and CDR2 SVGAGI. This CDR3 is 14 amino acids long. V lost 5 bases to trimming and J lost 4 bases; unmatched junction nucleotides: 6. CDR3 in amino acids: CASSLDRGGYGYTF. The CDR3, as DNA: TGTGCCAGCAGTCTAGACAGGGGAGGCTATGGCTACACCTTC.

The chain joins TRBV12-3 or TRBV12-4 to TRBJ2-5; 9 bases map to TRBD1. Losses at the gene ends were 6 bases for V and 4 bases for J; bases not matched to a gene: 3. The CDR3 loop spans 13 amino acids. DNA for the CDR3: TGTGCCAGCAGCCAGGACAGGGGAGAGACCCAGTACTTC. This codes for CASSQDRGETQYF.

The table lists this clone with a few counts. V and J are TRBV4-2 and TRBJ1-2; 7 bases map to TRBD1. Germline V gene data show CDR1 as LGHNA and CDR2 as YNFKEQ. There are 14 residues in the CDR3. V was clipped by 4 bases and J by 9 bases; unmatched bases: 11. The CDR3 region is CASSLSGQDVRYTF. DNA of the CDR3: TGTGCCAGCAGCCTTTCCGGACAGGACGTACGCTACACCTTC.

V and J are TRBV18 and TRBJ1-6; D is unclear. Trimming took off 2 bases at V and 3 bases at J, with 5 bases between the two ends. CDR1 and CDR2 (germline): KGHSH, LQKENI. The length of the CDR3 is 14 residues. The CDR3 DNA reads TGTGCCAGCTCACCAAACAGCTATAATTCACCCCTCCACTTT. This codes for CASSPNSYNSPLHF.

The J gene is TRBJ1-1, the V gene TRBV12-3 or TRBV12-4, with D hard to call. The CDR3 has 13 amino acids. Trimming pared 3 bases from V and 0 bases from J, leaving 5 bases between. The CDR3 DNA follows: TGTGCCAGCAGTTTTGGCATGAACACTGAAGCTTTCTTT. Translating gives CASSFGMNTEAFF.